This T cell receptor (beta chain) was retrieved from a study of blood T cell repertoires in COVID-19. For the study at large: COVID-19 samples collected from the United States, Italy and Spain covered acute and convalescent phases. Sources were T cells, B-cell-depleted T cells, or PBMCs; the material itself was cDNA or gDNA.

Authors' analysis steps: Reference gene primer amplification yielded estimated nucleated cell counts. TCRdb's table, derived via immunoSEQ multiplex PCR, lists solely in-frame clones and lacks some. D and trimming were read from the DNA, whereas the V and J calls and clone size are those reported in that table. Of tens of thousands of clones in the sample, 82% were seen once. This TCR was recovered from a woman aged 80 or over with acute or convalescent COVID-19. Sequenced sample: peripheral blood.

The CDR3 coding sequence is TGCGCCAGCAGCCAAGAAGGGGTGGGCAGGGGAGCGTATAATGGCTACACCTTC. Encoded protein: CASSQEGVGRGAYNGYTF. This rearrangement joins TRBV4-3 to TRBJ1-2, with a possible D match to TRBD1 (6 bases). Looked up from germline, CDR1 is LGHNA and CDR2 is YSLEER. The V end lost 0 bases, the J end lost 6 bases, and 23 bases lay between the germline ends. This CDR3 has 18 residues.